A selection of T cell receptor beta chains follows, all from one sample in a study of CD8+CD57+ T cells in acquired aplastic anemia. Each CDR3 protein gets one entry after TCRdb re-called the reads with MiXCR. Among 250,000 to 300,000 distinct CDR3 sequences listed, roughly 61% were seen once. Sequencing was done on a sample of sorted CD4+, CD8+, or CD8+CD57+ T cells (not recorded which) from PBMCs. These receptors came from a human donor with aplastic anemia. CDR3s include the opening cysteine and the closing phenylalanine or tryptophan. The order of the fields is V gene, D gene, clone size, J gene, CDR3 protein, CDR3 DNA. D genes are given only for firm matches. Clone size is shown for a subset of rows, as once, few, many or a class of expanded clone.

V: TRBV7-3; D: NA; size: NA; J: TRBJ2-1; CDR3: CASSQEPGPSYNEQFF; DNA: TGCGCCAGCAGCCAAGAACCGGGTCCCTCCTACAATGAGCAGTTCTTC
V: TRBV5-4; D: NA; size: once; J: TRBJ1-4; CDR3: CASSGTPWDHLFF; DNA: TGTGCCAGCAGTGGGACACCTTGGGATCATCTGTTTTTT
V: TRBV7-9; D: TRBD2; size: NA; J: TRBJ2-1; CDR3: CASSPLAGGRREQFF; DNA: TGTGCCAGCAGCCCCCTAGCGGGGGGGCGTCGTGAGCAGTTCTTC
V: TRBV6-1; D: NA; size: many; J: TRBJ1-5; CDR3: CASSTPGFGQPQHF; DNA: TGTGCCAGCAGCACCCCAGGGTTCGGTCAGCCCCAGCATTTT
V: TRBV20-1; D: TRBD2; size: NA; J: TRBJ2-3; CDR3: CSRARDPPVSGTRGTDTQYF; DNA: TGCAGCCGTGCTAGAGATCCCCCCGTTAGCGGGACGCGGGGCACAGATACGCAGTATTTT
V: TRBV7-9; D: NA; size: NA; J: TRBJ2-2; CDR3: CASSPILWEDTGELFF; DNA: TGTGCCAGCAGCCCCATTTTGTGGGAAGACACCGGGGAGCTGTTTTTT
V: TRBV29-1; D: TRBD2; size: NA; J: TRBJ2-2; CDR3: CSVRTSGTNTGELFF; DNA: TGCAGCGTTCGGACTAGCGGGACGAACACCGGGGAGCTGTTTTTT
V: TRBV5-5; D: NA; size: NA; J: TRBJ2-3; CDR3: CASSLGRSSTDTQYF; DNA: TGTGCCAGCAGCTTGGGGCGGTCTAGCACAGATACGCAGTATTTT
V: TRBV9; D: NA; size: many; J: TRBJ1-2; CDR3: CASSVALQANYGYTF; DNA: TGTGCCAGCAGCGTAGCCCTACAAGCTAACTATGGCTACACCTTC
V: TRBV10-3; D: NA; size: NA; J: TRBJ1-1; CDR3: CAISEDSEAFF; DNA: TGTGCCATCAGTGAGGACAGCGAAGCTTTCTTT
V: TRBV5-4; D: NA; size: NA; J: TRBJ1-2; CDR3: CASSLARSNYGYTF; DNA: TGTGCCAGCAGCTTGGCGCGGAGCAACTATGGCTACACCTTC
V: TRBV20-1; D: TRBD1; size: NA; J: TRBJ2-5; CDR3: CSAIVRGQETQYF; DNA: TGCAGTGCTATAGTCAGGGGGCAAGAGACCCAGTACTTC
V: TRBV7-3; D: NA; size: NA; J: TRBJ2-2; CDR3: CASSLKGLNTGELFF; DNA: TGTGCCAGCAGCTTAAAGGGGCTGAACACCGGGGAGCTGTTTTTT
V: TRBV9; D: NA; size: NA; J: TRBJ1-1; CDR3: CASSEPPEAFF; DNA: TGTGCCAGCAGCGAGCCGCCCGAAGCTTTCTTT
V: TRBV20-1; D: NA; size: NA; J: TRBJ2-7; CDR3: CSASWMGYEQYF; DNA: TGCAGTGCTAGTTGGATGGGATACGAGCAGTACTTC
V: TRBV9; D: TRBD2; size: few; J: TRBJ2-3; CDR3: CASSAGGGVGSTDTQYF; DNA: TGTGCCAGCAGCGCCGGCGGGGGAGTCGGTAGCACAGATACGCAGTATTTT
V: TRBV27; D: NA; size: few; J: TRBJ1-4; CDR3: CASSLSPATNEKLFF; DNA: TGTGCCAGCAGTTTGAGCCCCGCAACTAATGAAAAACTGTTTTTT
V: TRBV7-9; D: NA; size: NA; J: TRBJ2-7; CDR3: CASSSHGQYEQYF; DNA: TGTGCCAGCAGCTCACACGGACAGTACGAGCAGTACTTC
V: TRBV15; D: NA; size: NA; J: TRBJ2-5; CDR3: CATSGRETQYF; DNA: TGTGCCACCAGCGGCAGAGAGACCCAGTACTTC
V: TRBV20-1; D: NA; size: NA; J: TRBJ2-5; CDR3: CSAETQYF; DNA: TGCAGTGCTGAGACCCAGTACTTC
V: TRBV7-9; D: TRBD2; size: NA; J: TRBJ2-2; CDR3: CASVIAGVNGELFF; DNA: TGTGCCAGCGTAATTGCGGGAGTTAACGGGGAGCTGTTTTTT
V: TRBV5-6; D: TRBD1; size: many; J: TRBJ2-7; CDR3: CASRSGQGAYEQYF; DNA: TGTGCCAGCAGGTCGGGACAGGGGGCCTACGAGCAGTACTTC
V: TRBV7-2; D: TRBD1; size: many; J: TRBJ2-1; CDR3: CASNLMGQGANEQFF; DNA: TGTGCCAGCAACCTAATGGGACAGGGCGCCAATGAGCAGTTCTTC
V: TRBV2; D: NA; size: NA; J: TRBJ2-5; CDR3: CASSEALGNQETQYF; DNA: TGTGCCAGCAGTGAAGCGCTCGGTAACCAAGAGACCCAGTACTTC
V: TRBV10-3; D: NA; size: NA; J: TRBJ2-7; CDR3: CAISVVLGYEQYF; DNA: TGTGCCATCAGTGTTGTCTTAGGCTACGAGCAGTACTTC
V: TRBV5-6; D: TRBD1; size: many; J: TRBJ1-6; CDR3: CASSINRGYNSPLHF; DNA: TGTGCCAGCAGCATTAACAGGGGTTATAATTCACCCCTCCACTTT
V: TRBV29-1; D: TRBD2; size: NA; J: TRBJ2-1; CDR3: CSVASSGNNEQFF; DNA: TGCAGCGTGGCCTCTAGCGGGAATAATGAGCAGTTCTTC
V: TRBV29-1; D: TRBD2; size: NA; J: TRBJ2-5; CDR3: CSVAGLGRTQYF; DNA: TGCAGCGTTGCAGGACTAGGTAGAACCCAGTACTTC
V: TRBV6-1; D: NA; size: many; J: TRBJ1-1; CDR3: CASSDSTTGNTEAFF; DNA: TGTGCCAGCAGTGACTCAACTACAGGGAACACTGAAGCTTTCTTT
V: TRBV7-2; D: NA; size: NA; J: TRBJ1-3; CDR3: CASRPGMGNTIYF; DNA: TGTGCCAGCAGACCAGGGATGGGAAACACCATATATTTT
V: TRBV12-3/TRBV12-4; D: TRBD2; size: few; J: TRBJ2-5; CDR3: CASSIAGDNRETQYF; DNA: TGTGCCAGCAGTATAGCGGGGGATAATAGAGAGACCCAGTACTTC
V: TRBV10-3; D: NA; size: NA; J: TRBJ1-5; CDR3: CAIKGDSNQPQHF; DNA: TGTGCCATCAAAGGTGATAGCAATCAGCCCCAGCATTTT
V: TRBV19; D: TRBD1; size: NA; J: TRBJ2-5; CDR3: CASSTTTGWETQYF; DNA: TGTGCCAGTAGTACCACGACAGGGTGGGAGACCCAGTACTTC
V: TRBV7-9; D: NA; size: few; J: TRBJ1-1; CDR3: CASSLKLAASTEEAFF; DNA: TGTGCCAGCAGCTTAAAATTAGCAGCGTCGACCGAGGAAGCTTTCTTT
V: TRBV20-1; D: TRBD2; size: few; J: TRBJ2-3; CDR3: CSAIFGLAGTDTQYF; DNA: TGCAGTGCTATTTTCGGGCTAGCGGGAACAGATACGCAGTATTTT
V: TRBV19; D: TRBD2; size: NA; J: TRBJ2-5; CDR3: CASSIWPGGTRETQYF; DNA: TGTGCCAGTAGTATTTGGCCTGGTGGGACTAGGGAGACCCAGTACTTC
V: TRBV14; D: TRBD1; size: NA; J: TRBJ1-2; CDR3: CASSQVAGGDGYTF; DNA: TGTGCCAGCAGCCAAGTCGCAGGGGGGGATGGCTACACCTTC
V: TRBV29-1; D: TRBD1; size: many; J: TRBJ2-7; CDR3: CSVGQGKAYEQYF; DNA: TGCAGCGTTGGACAGGGAAAGGCCTACGAGCAGTACTTC
V: TRBV11-2; D: TRBD2; size: NA; J: TRBJ2-3; CDR3: CASSKRTSGRPDTQYF; DNA: TGTGCCAGCAGCAAACGGACTAGCGGGAGGCCAGATACGCAGTATTTT
V: TRBV2; D: NA; size: NA; J: TRBJ1-1; CDR3: CASSARFPSFAEAFF; DNA: TGTGCCAGCAGTGCTAGATTCCCTAGTTTCGCTGAAGCTTTCTTT
V: TRBV7-2; D: NA; size: NA; J: TRBJ2-1; CDR3: CASSLLQGQFF; DNA: TGTGCCAGCAGCTTACTACAGGGACAGTTCTTC
V: TRBV7-2; D: NA; size: NA; J: TRBJ1-6; CDR3: CASSLIGGADSPLHF; DNA: TGTGCCAGCAGCTTAATCGGGGGGGCGGATTCACCCCTCCACTTT
V: TRBV7-9; D: TRBD2; size: NA; J: TRBJ2-3; CDR3: CASSLEGMGREQYF; DNA: TGTGCCAGCAGCTTGGAAGGTATGGGGAGGGAGCAGTATTTT
V: TRBV10-3; D: TRBD1; size: NA; J: TRBJ1-6; CDR3: CAVQGASNSPLHF; DNA: TGTGCCGTACAGGGGGCGTCTAATTCACCCCTCCACTTT
V: TRBV5-5; D: NA; size: NA; J: TRBJ2-1; CDR3: CASSLPGAGYNEQFF; DNA: TGTGCCAGCAGCTTGCCGGGAGCGGGTTACAATGAGCAGTTCTTC
V: TRBV6-1; D: NA; size: few; J: TRBJ2-7; CDR3: CASKSSGANEQYF; DNA: TGTGCCAGTAAAAGCTCTGGGGCCAACGAGCAGTACTTC
V: TRBV19; D: NA; size: NA; J: TRBJ2-2; CDR3: CASSMGRGANTGELFF; DNA: TGTGCCAGTAGTATGGGCAGGGGGGCGAACACCGGGGAGCTGTTTTTT
V: TRBV19; D: NA; size: NA; J: TRBJ1-2; CDR3: CASSIFLEAYGYTF; DNA: TGTGCCAGTAGTATCTTCTTGGAGGCCTATGGCTACACCTTC
V: TRBV2; D: TRBD1; size: NA; J: TRBJ1-2; CDR3: CASSEASRTGDGYTF; DNA: TGTGCCAGCAGTGAAGCGTCTAGGACAGGGGATGGCTACACCTTC
V: TRBV18; D: NA; size: many; J: TRBJ1-4; CDR3: CASSPGATNEKLFF; DNA: TGTGCCAGCTCACCCGGGGCAACTAATGAAAAACTGTTTTTT
V: TRBV12-3/TRBV12-4; D: TRBD1; size: once; J: TRBJ2-1; CDR3: CAGSLYRGASSFF; DNA: TGTGCCGGCAGCCTCTACAGGGGTGCTAGTTCGTTCTTC